This entry lists 23 T cell receptor beta chains sequenced from one sample in a study of cytomegalovirus exposure and HLA in healthy donors. Data came from immunoSEQ multiplex PCR; TCRdb stores just in-frame clones and leaves some out. This sample has some 310,000 clones, with around 90% found just once. Material for sequencing was PBMCs. The receptors here all came from a man in his thirties or forties in good health and CMV-seronegative.

J is TRBJ1-2 and V is TRBV5-1; D unclear. The ends were cut back, 5 bases at V and 5 bases at J, with 13 bases in the middle. The CDR3 extends over 13 amino acids. CDR1 is SGHRS, CDR2 YFSETQ, per germline. CDR3 sequence: CASSPDSSYGYTF. The CDR3 nucleotides are TGCGCCAGCAGTCCGGACTCTTCTTATGGCTACACCTTC.

The chain uses TRBV2 and TRBJ2-7; TRBD1 aligns across 9 bases. CDR1 is SNHLY, CDR2 FYNNEI, per germline. The CDR3 is made up of 15 amino acids. The V segment lost 7 bases and the J segment 0 bases; nucleotides outside the gene matches: 7. In nucleotides, the CDR3 is TGTGCCAGCATAAGGGACAGGGCGAGCTCCTACGAGCAGTACTTC. Protein: CASIRDRASSYEQYF.

This clone was recorded once. The genes are TRBV5-6 and TRBJ2-1; D remains unclear. The germline gives CDR1 SGHDT, CDR2 YYEEEE. The CDR3 consists of 11 residues. With 6 bases removed from V and 5 bases from J, the gap between germline ends came to 6 bases. The CDR3 nucleotides read TGTGCCAGCACAGTACACAATGAGCAGTTCTTC. This codes for CASTVHNEQFF.

The V gene is TRBV25-1, the J gene TRBJ1-4; D remains unclear. Trimming took off 1 base at V and 6 bases at J, with 15 bases between the two ends. The germline CDR1 and CDR2 sequences are MGHDK and SYGVNS. The CDR3 has 16 amino acids. CDR3 nucleotide sequence: TGTGCCAGCAGTGAATCCCCCGCAGGCCCCTATGAAAAACTGTTTTTT. It encodes CASSESPAGPYEKLFF. Based on the CDR3 plus reference TRBV25-1 and TRBJ1-4, the full variable domain is EADIYQTPRYLVIGTGKKITLECSQTMGHDKMYWYQQDPGMELHLIHYSYGVNSTEKGDLSSESTVSRIRTEHFPLTLESARPSHTSQYLCASSESPAGPYEKLFFGSGTQLSVL.

The chain is built from TRBV7-9 and TRBJ1-4; 8 positions match TRBD1. This CDR3 is 16 amino acids long. V gave up 5 bases and J gave up 10 bases; unmatched junction bases: 15. Germline CDR1 and CDR2: SEHNR and FQNEAQ (reference sequence). This CDR3 is CASSPPRQGAVGKLFF. The CDR3 region has the DNA TGTGCCAGCAGCCCTCCGAGGCAGGGGGCCGTTGGAAAACTGTTTTTT.

CDR3 sequence: CASSLGGTGAETQYF. The CDR3 DNA reads as TGTGCCAGCAGCTTAGGAGGGACAGGGGCAGAGACCCAGTACTTC. The rearrangement uses TRBV7-6 and TRBJ2-5, with TRBD1 identical over 10 bases. CDR1 and CDR2 from the germline V gene are SGHVS and FNYEAQ. Losses at the gene ends were 1 base for V and 4 bases for J; bases not matched to a gene: 3. The CDR3 covers 15 residues.

The rearrangement joins TRBV11-2 to TRBJ1-1; 10 nucleotides agree with TRBD1. The ends lost 2 bases at V and 5 bases at J; junction bases unmatched: 8. The length of the CDR3 is 16 residues. In germline, CDR1 is SGHAT, CDR2 FQNNGV. CDR3 bases: TGTGCCAGCAGCTTATGGGGACAGGGGTCAAGTACTGAAGCTTTCTTT. This translates into CASSLWGQGSSTEAFF.

About this clone itself: The sample carries other DNA sequences with the same CDR3. The CDR3 protein is CAISGGSSYEQYF. As DNA, the CDR3 is TGTGCCATCAGTGGCGGCAGTTCCTACGAGCAGTACTTC. The genes are TRBV10-3 and TRBJ2-7; no reliable D call. Between the trimmed V and J ends, which lost 4 bases and 1 base, there was a span of 8 bases. Germline V CDR1 and CDR2: ENHRY, SYGVKD. The CDR3 is made up of 13 amino acids.

Written as DNA, the CDR3 is TGCAGCGTTGGGGGGCGCGACACCGGGGAGCTGTTTTTT. It specifies CSVGGRDTGELFF. This chain connects TRBV29-1 to TRBJ2-2, with a possible D match to TRBD1 (6 bases). The CDR3 has 13 residues. In germline, CDR1 is SQVTM, CDR2 ANQGSEA. The V end was cut by 4 bases, the J end by 3 bases, with 9 bases between.

This chain joins TRBV7-2 and TRBJ1-6, with 8 bases that match TRBD1. Germline V lookup: CDR1 SGHTA, CDR2 FQGNSA. The CDR3 covers 14 residues. V shed 7 bases and J 8 bases; nucleotides not matched to a gene: 7. CDR3 in amino acids: CASTTRGRDSPLHF. CDR3 coding DNA: TGTGCCAGCACGACCAGGGGGCGAGATTCACCCCTCCACTTT. The full variable domain, rest sourced from reference TRBV7-2 and TRBJ1-6, is GAGVSQSPSNKVTEKGKDVELRCDPISGHTALYWYRQSLGQGLEFLIYFQGNSAPDKSGLPSDRFSAERTGGSVSTLTIQRTQQEDSAVYLCASTTRGRDSPLHFGNGTRLTVT.

The chain combines TRBV11-3 with TRBJ2-2; no clear D. The CDR3 sequence is 14 residues long. Germline CDR1 and CDR2: SGHNT and YENEEA. With 1 base removed from V and 5 bases from J, the gap between germline ends came to 8 bases. In DNA form, the CDR3 reads TGTGCCAGCAGCTTAGGAGTCCCGACCGGGGAGCTGTTTTTT. It is translated as CASSLGVPTGELFF.

The chain's CDR3 is CASSELAVQPYEQYF. In DNA form, the CDR3 reads TGTGCCAGCAGTGAATTGGCAGTTCAACCTTACGAGCAGTACTTC. The chain couples TRBV6-1 to TRBJ2-7; no clear D. CDR1 is MNHNS and CDR2 is SASEGT in the germline V gene. The CDR3 is 15 residues long. The V end was cut by 2 bases, the J end by 4 bases, with 15 bases between.

The chain couples TRBV4-3 to TRBJ1-3, with D tentatively TRBD1 (5 bases). Deletions cut 0 bases from V and 0 bases from J, with 12 bases between. Germline CDR1 is LGHNA and CDR2 is YSLEER. The CDR3 has 17 residues. CDR3 loop: CASSQERQGHSGNTIYF. The CDR3 DNA sequence: TGCGCCAGCAGCCAAGAAAGGCAGGGCCACTCTGGAAACACCATATATTTT.

This clone was recorded only once. The V call is TRBV7-2, the J call TRBJ2-1; 7 bases map to TRBD2. Germline V CDR1 and CDR2: SGHTA, FQGNSA. The CDR3 runs to 15 residues. V lost 6 bases to trimming and J lost 0 bases; unmatched junction nucleotides: 5. Here the CDR3 reads CASSYGLDSYNEQFF. DNA of the CDR3: TGTGCCAGCAGTTACGGACTAGACTCCTACAATGAGCAGTTCTTC.

The chain couples TRBV2 to TRBJ1-5, with D possibly being TRBD1 (6 bases). V was clipped by 6 bases and J by 1 base, with 19 bases between them. The germline V gene has CDR1 SNHLY and CDR2 FYNNEI. The CDR3 is 17 residues long. CDR3 sequence: CASSNNPGGGSNQPQHF. CDR3 nucleotide sequence: TGTGCCAGCAGCAATAATCCGGGGGGCGGGAGCAATCAGCCCCAGCATTTT.

The chain couples TRBV7-2 to TRBJ2-2; 11 bases match TRBD1. This CDR3 has 17 residues. The junction had 9 bases not matched to a gene; V was cut back by 5 bases and J by 4 bases. Germline V gives CDR1 SGHTA, CDR2 FQGNSA. This chain's CDR3 is CASSAPGQGVGTGELFF. The CDR3 nucleotides are TGTGCCAGCAGCGCGCCGGGACAGGGGGTTGGCACCGGGGAGCTGTTTTTT.

This rearrangement joins TRBV2 to TRBJ1-4; perhaps TRBD1 as D (5 bases). CDR3 size: 16 residues. Germline V gives CDR1 SNHLY, CDR2 FYNNEI. V was shortened by 3 bases and J by 4 bases, with 15 bases between the two germline ends. DNA of the CDR3: TGTGCCAGCAGTGATCCTAGGCAGGGTATTAATGAAAAACTGTTTTTT. Protein: CASSDPRQGINEKLFF.

This sequence joins TRBV18 and TRBJ2-1, with TRBD2 identical over 10 bases. The V and J ends lost 1 base and 0 bases, in that order; junction bases with no gene match: 6. The germline V gene encodes CDR1 KGHSH and CDR2 LQKENI. The CDR3 has 18 residues. CDR3 in DNA: TGTGCCAGCTCACCACAGGCTAGCGGGGGTGTCTCCTACAATGAGCAGTTCTTC. It codes for CASSPQASGGVSYNEQFF.

The chain uses TRBV7-9 and TRBJ1-3, with unresolved D. CDR3 size: 14 residues. The V gene lost 2 bases and the J gene lost 0 bases, with 5 bases spanning the gap. CDR1 SEHNR and CDR2 FQNEAQ come from the germline V gene (reference sequence). In DNA form, the CDR3 reads TGTGCCAGCAGCTTAATGGCCTCTGGAAACACCATATATTTT. Amino acid sequence: CASSLMASGNTIYF.

The rearrangement uses TRBV9 and TRBJ2-7; the D gene is possibly TRBD2 (5 bases). Germline CDR1 reads SGDLS; CDR2 reads YYNGEE. The CDR3 runs to 13 residues. V gave up 0 bases and J gave up 3 bases, with 7 bases separating them. In DNA form, the CDR3 reads TGTGCCAGCAGCGTAGATGGGAGCTACGAGCAGTACTTC. Translated, it gives CASSVDGSYEQYF.

This chain joins TRBV4-1 and TRBJ2-7, with no clear D. Trimming removed 0 bases from V and 6 bases from J, with 18 bases in between. Germline V CDR1 and CDR2: MGHRA, YSYEKL. The CDR3 runs to 16 residues. This chain's CDR3 is CASSQDLGEVASEQYF. CDR3 nucleotides: TGCGCCAGCAGCCAAGATCTCGGAGAGGTTGCGTCCGAGCAGTACTTC.

The V call is TRBV6-5, the J call TRBJ1-2; D remains unclear. CDR1 is MNHEY and CDR2 is SVGAGI in the germline V gene. The ends were cut back, 0 bases at V and 6 bases at J, with 11 bases in the middle. This CDR3 has 14 amino acids. CDR3 bases: TGTGCCAGCAGTTACTCGGGTACCCAGGATGGCTACACCTTC. Residues: CASSYSGTQDGYTF.

This chain connects TRBV6-1 to TRBJ1-2; 10 positions agree with TRBD1. Germline V gene sequence: CDR1 MNHNS, CDR2 SASEGT. The CDR3 is made up of 15 amino acids. The J segment lost 4 bases and the V segment lost 7 bases, leaving 9 bases of the junction unmatched. CDR3 bases: TGTGCCAGCATCCAGGACAGGGGGAACCTCTATGGCTACACCTTC. The encoded protein is CASIQDRGNLYGYTF.